This TCR beta chain was profiled in a study of Ad26.COV2.S vaccination and SARS-CoV-2 variants. Assay used: immunoSEQ multiplex PCR; TCRdb lists only in-frame clones, some missing. The sample shows 350,000 to 500,000 clones, roughly 88% of them seen only once. CDR1 and CDR2 (germline): SGDLS, YYNGEE. This CDR3 is 16 amino acids long. Trimming stripped 0 bases from V and 0 bases from J, with 10 bases between. The sample's treatment: 15 to 20 received Ad26.COV2.S at low or high dose, single or two shots; about 5 received placebo; per-sample allocation not given. At day 63 after the first vaccine or placebo injection, samples were drawn.

This sequence originates from a person aged 18-60 years who received the Ad26.COV2.S COVID-19 vaccine or a placebo. The chain combines TRBV9 with TRBJ2-4, with D perhaps TRBD1 (6 bases). The source was peripheral blood, collected in a trial of Ad26.COV2.S vaccine versus placebo. For the CDR3, the DNA is TGTGCCAGCAGCGTAGGACAGGCATTAGCCAAAAACATTCAGTACTTC. Translating it yields CASSVGQALAKNIQYF.